These 22 T cell receptor beta chains came from one sample sequenced in a study of early T cells in non-severe SARS-CoV-2 infection. TCRdb passed the 5' RACE reads through MiXCR, listing each CDR3 protein once. The sample lists 83,000 or so distinct CDR3 sequences; over 9.5% were seen once. Source: whole blood, taken at baseline. These receptors all stem from an adult who was a healthcare worker with PCR-confirmed SARS-CoV-2 infection or an uninfected control (not recorded which).

This clonotype was detected many times. The chain is built from TRBV6-6 and TRBJ2-1; D gene ambiguous. The V end lost 2 bases, the J end lost 7 bases, and 3 bases lay between the germline ends. CDR3 length: 11 residues. Germline assignment: CDR1 MNHNY and CDR2 SVGAGI (reference sequence). The CDR3 sequence is CASSYGNEQFF. The CDR3, as DNA: TGTGCCAGCAGTTACGGGAATGAGCAGTTCTTC.

This clonotype was counted between two and nine times. The chain carries TRBV14 and TRBJ2-1, with D perhaps matching TRBD1 (5 bases). The length of the CDR3 is 15 residues. Germline CDR1 and CDR2: SGHDN and FVKESK. Trimming cost V 2 bases and J 3 bases, with 11 bases left between them. CDR3 DNA sequence: TGTGCCAGCAGCCAAAGTTCAGGGATCTACAATGAGCAGTTCTTC. Its translation: CASSQSSGIYNEQFF.

There are many counts of this clonotype. The chain combines TRBV20-1 with TRBJ2-1; D remains ambiguous. The V gene lost 5 bases and the J gene lost 6 bases, with 17 bases spanning the gap. This CDR3 is 14 amino acids long. Germline CDR1 and CDR2: DFQATT and SNEGSKA (reference sequence). The CDR3 bases are TGCAGTGCTCTCAAGTCCCTCGCCCGCAATGAGCAGTTCTTC. It yields the protein CSALKSLARNEQFF.

This clonotype appeared many times. The chain links TRBV7-6 to TRBJ2-5; D not resolved. The CDR3 covers 14 residues. V was pared by 5 bases and J by 4 bases, with 14 bases between. Looked up from germline, CDR1 is SGHVS and CDR2 is FNYEAQ. Written as DNA, the CDR3 is TGTGCCAGCAGCCCTCCCGCCGGCGGAGAGACCCAGTACTTC. It yields the protein CASSPPAGGETQYF.

This clonotype was observed at least ten times. The chain is built from TRBV6-2 or TRBV6-3 and TRBJ1-5, with D unresolved. Germline CDR1 is MNHEY and CDR2 is SVGEGT. The CDR3 is 13 residues long. V was shortened by 0 bases and J by 3 bases, with 3 bases between the two germline ends. The CDR3 bases are TGTGCCAGCAGTTACTCGGCCAATCAGCCCCAGCATTTT. Its translation: CASSYSANQPQHF.

This clonotype has at least ten counts. This chain links TRBV20-1 with TRBJ2-7; 8 bases agree with TRBD1. The ends lost 5 bases at V and 4 bases at J; junction bases unmatched: 10. Per the germline V gene, CDR1 is DFQATT and CDR2 is SNEGSKA (reference sequence). The CDR3 length is 14 residues. This CDR3 is CSAPRGTGPYEQYF. In DNA form, the CDR3 reads TGCAGTGCTCCGAGGGGGACAGGCCCATACGAGCAGTACTTC.

The chain joins TRBV24-1 to TRBJ2-1, with TRBD1 identical over 7 bases. From germline, CDR1 is KGHDR and CDR2 SFDVKD. With 1 base clipped from V and 5 bases from J, the junction kept 7 bases outside the gene matches. The CDR3 consists of 16 residues. CDR3 residues: CATSDFLRDRHNEQFF. The CDR3 bases are TGTGCCACCAGTGATTTCCTCCGGGACAGACACAATGAGCAGTTCTTC.

This clonotype was counted only a few times. The rearrangement joins TRBV7-8 to TRBJ1-4; 10 positions match TRBD1. This CDR3 spans 15 amino acids. The V segment lost 6 bases and the J segment 10 bases; nucleotides outside the gene matches: 11. Germline CDR1 is SGHVS and CDR2 is FQNEAQ. CDR3 in amino acids: CASRQGTGDLGKLFF. The CDR3 DNA sequence: TGTGCCAGCAGACAAGGGACAGGGGATCTTGGAAAACTGTTTTTT.

This clonotype showed up just a few times. This chain joins TRBV7-6 and TRBJ2-2; TRBD2 matches at 12 bases. Germline V lookup: CDR1 SGHVS, CDR2 FNYEAQ. This CDR3 is built from 16 residues. J was trimmed by 6 bases and V by 5 bases; bases with no gene match: 7. CDR3 amino acids: CASSLYTSGRSGELFF. In DNA, the CDR3 is TGTGCCAGCAGCCTGTACACTAGCGGGAGGTCCGGGGAGCTGTTTTTT.

This clonotype was seen ten or more times. CDR3 in amino acids: CASSSPSWTGDYSGANVLTF. DNA for the CDR3: TGCGCCAGCAGCTCGCCATCCTGGACAGGGGATTACTCTGGGGCCAACGTCCTGACTTTC. V and J are TRBV5-1 and TRBJ2-6; 9 nucleotides match TRBD1. The CDR3 sequence is 20 residues long. The V and J ends lost 3 bases and 0 bases, in that order; junction bases with no gene match: 13. Germline values: CDR1 SGHRS, CDR2 YFSETQ. Based on the CDR3 plus reference TRBV5-1 and TRBJ2-6, the full variable domain is KAGVTQTPRYLIKTRGQQVTLSCSPISGHRSVSWYQQTPGQGLQFLFEYFSETQRNKGNFPGRFSGRQFSNSRSEMNVSTLELGDSALYLCASSSPSWTGDYSGANVLTFGAGSRLTVL.

Ten or more counts support this clonotype. V is TRBV5-1 and J is TRBJ2-3; 12 bases align to TRBD2. The CDR3 spans 13 residues. The germline V gene has CDR1 SGHRS and CDR2 YFSETQ. The V segment lost 4 bases and the J segment 14 bases; nucleotides outside the gene matches: 8. The chain's CDR3 is CASSKPGLAGMYF. In DNA form, the CDR3 reads TGCGCCAGCAGCAAACCCGGACTAGCGGGAATGTATTTT.

CDR3 coding DNA: TGTGCCAGCAGTTTAATCATCTCGCTAAATGAGCAGTTCTTC. The encoded protein is CASSLIISLNEQFF. The V call is TRBV27, the J call TRBJ2-1; D is ambiguous. This CDR3 is 14 amino acids long. V lost 2 bases and J lost 7, with 12 bases in between. Germline loops: CDR1 MNHEY, CDR2 SMNVEV (reference sequence).

This clonotype was found many times. CDR3 in DNA: TGTGCCAGCAGCCAAGATGCGGGGGGGCCCTACGAGCAGTACTTC. It codes for CASSQDAGGPYEQYF. The chain carries TRBV4-2 and TRBJ2-7; TRBD2 matches at 9 bases. Germline loops: CDR1 LGHNA, CDR2 YNFKEQ. Trimming removed 0 bases from V and 2 bases from J; junction bases left unmatched: 2. This CDR3 has 15 amino acids.

The J gene is TRBJ1-1, the V gene TRBV11-1; D gene unclear. The V end was cut by 1 base, the J end by 7 bases, with 4 bases between. Germline V lookup: CDR1 SGHAT, CDR2 FQDESV (reference sequence). The CDR3 runs to 11 residues. The CDR3 coding sequence is TGTGCCAGCAGCTTAGACAGTGAAGCTTTCTTT. Amino acid sequence: CASSLDSEAFF. Looking up the rest from reference TRBV11-1 and TRBJ1-1 gives the full variable domain: EAEVAQSPRYKITEKSQAVAFWCDPISGHATLYWYRQILGQGPELLVQFQDESVVDDSQLPKDRFSAERLKGVDSTLKIQPAELGDSAMYLCASSLDSEAFFGQGTRLTVV.

In DNA, the CDR3 is TGTGCCAGTAGTACCTGGACTAGCGGGATGTTCTATGAGCAGTTCTTC. Translating gives CASSTWTSGMFYEQFF. The chain is built from TRBV19 and TRBJ2-1, with 12 bases identical to TRBD2. CDR1 and CDR2 (germline): LNHDA, SQIVND (reference sequence). V shed 4 bases, J shed 8 bases, and the junction held 9 bases outside the gene matches. The CDR3 extends over 16 amino acids.

The gene calls are TRBV2 and TRBJ1-4; unclear D gene. CDR3 length: 11 residues. Between the trimmed V and J ends, which lost 6 bases and 7 bases, there was a span of 6 bases. Germline CDR1 is SNHLY and CDR2 is FYNNEI. CDR3 nucleotide sequence: TGTGCCAGCAGGGTATTTGAAAAACTGTTTTTT. It codes for CASRVFEKLFF.

This clonotype came up a few times. The chain uses TRBV15 and TRBJ2-3; 12 nucleotides agree with TRBD1. This CDR3 contains 13 residues. Germline V gene sequence: CDR1 LNHNV, CDR2 YYDKDF (reference sequence). Trimming removed 6 bases from V and 7 bases from J; junction bases left unmatched: 2. This chain's CDR3 is CATSGDRGHTQYF. CDR3 nucleotides: TGTGCCACCAGTGGGGACAGGGGGCATACGCAGTATTTT.

This clonotype appeared many times. The chain recombines TRBV7-9 with TRBJ1-5, with a weak D call TRBD1 (6 bases). The CDR3 runs to 13 residues. Germline lookup yields CDR1 SEHNR and CDR2 FQNEAQ (reference sequence). With 0 bases removed from V and 7 bases from J, the gap between germline ends came to 7 bases. CDR3 coding DNA: TGTGCCAGCAGCTTAGCGGGGGGCCAGCCCCAGCATTTT. It yields the protein CASSLAGGQPQHF.

The V gene is TRBV6-1, the J gene TRBJ2-6, with D perhaps matching TRBD2 (5 bases). The germline V gene encodes CDR1 MNHNS and CDR2 SASEGT. Trimming pared 4 bases from V and 1 base from J, leaving 8 bases between. The CDR3 has 15 amino acids. The CDR3 here is CASSVGGSGANVLTF. CDR3 coding DNA: TGTGCCAGCAGTGTCGGAGGATCTGGGGCCAACGTCCTGACTTTC.

The chain links TRBV24-1 to TRBJ2-1; 11 bases align to TRBD2. CDR3 length: 17 residues. The V gene's germline CDR1 is KGHDR and CDR2 SFDVKD. Trimming cost V 4 bases and J 4 bases; bases outside gene matches: 8. Written as DNA, the CDR3 is TGTGCCACCAGTGAGCAATCCGGGACTAGCGGATACAATGAGCAGTTCTTC. Encoded protein: CATSEQSGTSGYNEQFF.

This clonotype was counted only a few times. The chain carries TRBV5-1 and TRBJ1-2, with a tentative D call TRBD1 (6 bases). The CDR3 is made up of 21 amino acids. V shed 0 bases and J shed 1 base, with 28 bases lying between them. Germline V gene lookup returns CDR1 SGHRS and CDR2 YFSETQ. CDR3 in amino acids: CASSLAVQAFTGIEVNYGYTF. The CDR3 DNA follows: TGCGCCAGCAGCTTGGCCGTCCAGGCCTTTACAGGGATCGAGGTTAACTATGGCTACACCTTC.

V gene TRBV4-1 combines with J gene TRBJ2-2; D possibly uses TRBD1 or TRBD2 (5 bases each). In germline, CDR1 is MGHRA, CDR2 YSYEKL. The V end lost 1 base, the J end lost 4 bases, and 13 bases lay between the germline ends. The CDR3 extends over 16 amino acids. CDR3 amino acids: CASSQGWGTRTGELFF. CDR3 nucleotide sequence: TGCGCCAGCAGCCAAGGCTGGGGGACGCGCACCGGGGAGCTGTTTTTT.